These 26 T cell receptor beta chains were all obtained from the same sample, sequenced in a study of T cell changes during pregnancy in multiple sclerosis. This table comes from immunoSEQ multiplex PCR, and its TCRdb copy is limited to in-frame clones, with some not included. The table shows fewer than 55,000 clones, with under 90% occurring only once. The material sequenced was peripheral blood, taken in the second trimester of pregnancy. These receptors all come from a female donor in good health, enrolled as a control in a pregnancy study.

Only a few counts were recorded for this clone. The chain joins TRBV2 to TRBJ2-6; TRBD1 aligns across 9 bases. J gave up 0 bases and V 1 base, and 13 bases lay outside the gene matches. The germline CDR1 and CDR2 sequences are SNHLY and FYNNEI. This CDR3 comprises 21 residues. The CDR3 nucleotides read TGTGCCAGCAGTGAAGACGGGGTTGGTACAGGGGGCAGCTCTGGGGCCAACGTCCTGACTTTC. It encodes CASSEDGVGTGGSSGANVLTF.

The chain combines TRBV5-1 with TRBJ1-2, with 7 bases identical to TRBD1. Losses at the gene ends were 4 bases for V and 1 base for J; bases not matched to a gene: 13. This CDR3 spans 17 amino acids. Per germline, CDR1 SGHRS and CDR2 YFSETQ. The CDR3 DNA reads TGCGCCAGCAGCCCCCCCGGGACAGAGCATCGTAACTATGGCTACACCTTC. The encoded protein is CASSPPGTEHRNYGYTF. The whole variable domain, filled in from reference TRBV5-1 and TRBJ1-2, reads KAGVTQTPRYLIKTRGQQVTLSCSPISGHRSVSWYQQTPGQGLQFLFEYFSETQRNKGNFPGRFSGRQFSNSRSEMNVSTLELGDSALYLCASSPPGTEHRNYGYTFGSGTRLTVV.

The chain links TRBV9 to TRBJ1-2; a possible D gene is TRBD1 (6 bases). CDR1 and CDR2 (germline): SGDLS, YYNGEE. This CDR3 region has 14 residues. The germline V and J ends were trimmed by 3 bases and 4 bases, with 13 bases remaining between them. The CDR3 spells CASSATGGVYGYTF. CDR3 coding DNA: TGTGCCAGCAGCGCGACAGGTGGTGTCTATGGCTACACCTTC.

The V gene is TRBV18, the J gene TRBJ2-1; 15 bases are a match to TRBD2. Trimming cost V 4 bases and J 6 bases; bases outside gene matches: 7. The CDR3 consists of 17 residues. The germline gives CDR1 KGHSH, CDR2 LQKENI. The CDR3: CASSQRTSGGAPNEQFF. In DNA form, the CDR3 reads TGTGCCAGCTCACAACGGACTAGCGGGGGGGCCCCCAATGAGCAGTTCTTC.

The genes are TRBV27 and TRBJ1-1, with 8 positions matching TRBD1. Germline CDR1 reads MNHEY; CDR2 reads SMNVEV (reference sequence). CDR3 length: 14 residues. Unmatched junction bases numbered 5, after V lost 4 bases and J lost 4 bases. The CDR3 DNA follows: TGTGCCAGCAGTTCTCAGGGGGCAGGCACTGAAGCTTTCTTT. Residues: CASSSQGAGTEAFF.

The V and J genes are TRBV19 and TRBJ2-5; 7 bases fit TRBD1. Germline CDR1 LNHDA, CDR2 SQIVND (reference sequence). The length of the CDR3 is 14 residues. After removal of 3 bases from V and 4 bases from J, the junction contained 5 bases not matched to a gene. The CDR3 here is CASSITGAPETQYF. DNA for the CDR3: TGTGCCAGTAGTATTACAGGGGCCCCAGAGACCCAGTACTTC.

As to this clone: The junction shows a germline mismatch at one end, possibly a read error. The chain combines TRBV19 with TRBJ2-1; TRBD2 agrees at 7 bases. The CDR3 runs to 14 residues. Germline loops: CDR1 LNHDA, CDR2 SQIVND (reference sequence). The CDR3 here is CASSIWLADNGQFF. The CDR3 DNA follows: TGTGCCAGTAGTATATGGCTAGCGGACAATGGGCAGTTCTTC.

The chain uses TRBV6-5 and TRBJ1-4; possibly TRBD1 for D (6 bases). The CDR3 covers 15 residues. Trimming cost V 2 bases and J 7 bases, with 14 bases left between them. Germline loops: CDR1 MNHEY, CDR2 SVGAGI. CDR3 protein: CASSYRGQRVEKLFF. CDR3 nucleotides: TGTGCCAGCAGTTACAGGGGACAACGAGTTGAAAAACTGTTTTTT.

V and J are TRBV5-1 and TRBJ1-1; 9 nucleotides align to TRBD1. The CDR3 has 14 residues. Germline V gives CDR1 SGHRS, CDR2 YFSETQ. J was trimmed by 2 bases and V by 5 bases; bases with no gene match: 4. In nucleotides, the CDR3 is TGCGCCAGCAGTCTTACAGGGGGCAACACTGAAGCTTTCTTT. As protein: CASSLTGGNTEAFF.

The chain uses TRBV2 and TRBJ1-4; 7 bases fit TRBD1. V shed 6 bases, J shed 3 bases, and the junction held 4 bases outside the gene matches. There are 14 residues in the CDR3. Germline lookup yields CDR1 SNHLY and CDR2 FYNNEI. The CDR3 nucleotides are TGTGCCAGCAGAGACAGGGTTCCTAATGAAAAACTGTTTTTT. It yields the protein CASRDRVPNEKLFF. Using reference TRBV2 and TRBJ1-4 for the parts outside the CDR3, the full variable domain is EPEVTQTPSHQVTQMGQEVILRCVPISNHLYFYWYRQILGQKVEFLVSFYNNEISEKSEIFDDQFSVERPDGSNFTLKIRSTKLEDSAMYFCASRDRVPNEKLFFGSGTQLSVL.

The V and J genes are TRBV19 and TRBJ1-1; 7 nucleotides line up with TRBD1. The CDR3 has 14 amino acids. V dropped 7 bases and J dropped 1; count of bases not matched to a gene: 6. Germline V CDR1 and CDR2: LNHDA, SQIVND (reference sequence). As DNA, the CDR3 is TGTGCCAGTAACAGACAGGGTGGGAACACTGAAGCTTTCTTT. Translated, it gives CASNRQGGNTEAFF.

Remarks on this clone: One end of the junction does not line up with germline, which may come from a read error. The chain employs TRBV7-7 and TRBJ2-5; TRBD2 agrees at 13 bases. This CDR3 region has 17 residues. Germline loops: CDR1 SSHAT, CDR2 FNYEAQ (reference sequence). For the CDR3, the DNA is TGTGCTAGCAGCGGCGAACCGGGACTAGCGGGGAAAGAGACCCAGTACTTC. This codes for CASSGEPGLAGKETQYF.

This sequence joins TRBV7-9 and TRBJ2-1; 9 positions agree with TRBD1. Germline V gives CDR1 SEHNR, CDR2 FQNEAQ (reference sequence). V shed 5 bases, J shed 0 bases, and the junction held 5 bases outside the gene matches. The CDR3 extends over 16 amino acids. The CDR3 spells CASSHRDRDSYNEQFF. The CDR3 DNA sequence: TGTGCCAGCAGCCACCGGGACAGGGACTCCTACAATGAGCAGTTCTTC.

As regards this clone: A junction end diverges from the germline sequence, so it may reflect a read error. The rearrangement uses TRBV19 and TRBJ2-1; 9 bases map to TRBD1. The CDR3 runs to 16 residues. CDR1 LNHDA and CDR2 SQIVND come from the germline V gene (reference sequence). The CDR3 DNA is TGTGCCAGTCGTATTGCCGGGACAGGGAAGGTGAATGAGCAGTTCTTC. Its translation is CASRIAGTGKVNEQFF.

The chain uses TRBV10-3 and TRBJ2-3; 9 bases are a match to TRBD2. Per germline, CDR1 ENHRY and CDR2 SYGVKD. CDR3 length: 16 residues. With 2 bases clipped from V and 2 bases from J, the junction kept 5 bases outside the gene matches. The CDR3 is CAISETLAGLTDTQYF. As DNA, the CDR3 is TGTGCCATCAGTGAGACCCTAGCGGGGCTCACAGATACGCAGTATTTT.

The gene calls are TRBV4-3 and TRBJ1-6; D is perhaps TRBD1 (5 bases). Trimming took off 1 base at V and 8 bases at J, with 15 bases between the two ends. The CDR3 spans 16 residues. Germline-derived CDR1 and CDR2 are LGHNA and YSLEER. The CDR3 sequence is CASSQGGSGAHSPLHF. CDR3 coding DNA: TGCGCCAGCAGCCAAGGAGGAAGCGGGGCCCATTCACCCCTCCACTTT.

Comment on this clone: The junction departs from germline at one end; a sequencing error may be responsible. This chain joins TRBV5-4 and TRBJ1-1; no definite D call. Germline assignment: CDR1 SGHNT and CDR2 YYREEE (reference sequence). CDR3 length: 16 amino acids. This CDR3 is CASSPYSWTGNAEAFF. In DNA, the CDR3 is TGTGCCAGCAGCCCCTACTCATGGACTGGGAACGCTGAAGCTTTCTTT.

This chain connects TRBV5-1 to TRBJ1-1; 7 bases match TRBD1. Germline trimming cut 0 bases from V and 3 bases from J; bases unmatched to any gene: 8. CDR1 and CDR2 from the germline V gene are SGHRS and YFSETQ. This CDR3 comprises 16 residues. CDR3 sequence (DNA): TGCGCCAGCAGCTTGGGCCTGACAGGGTCGGACACTGAAGCTTTCTTT. It translates to CASSLGLTGSDTEAFF.

The chain links TRBV7-9 to TRBJ1-4, with 9 bases fitting TRBD1. Germline loops: CDR1 SEHNR, CDR2 FQNEAQ (reference sequence). The CDR3 has 16 amino acids. V gave up 5 bases and J gave up 7 bases; unmatched junction bases: 11. The CDR3 sequence is CASSLGQGGRAEKLFF. CDR3 DNA sequence: TGTGCCAGCAGCCTGGGACAGGGTGGCCGGGCTGAAAAACTGTTTTTT.

This sequence joins TRBV4-1 and TRBJ2-3; TRBD2 matches at 8 bases. The germline V gene encodes CDR1 MGHRA and CDR2 YSYEKL. With V trimmed by 0 bases and J by 3 bases, 17 bases remained unmatched. The CDR3 is 20 residues long. The CDR3 bases are TGCGCCAGCAGCCAAGATCTAAGGCGGGGAACTAGCGGAGGAACAGATACGCAGTATTTT. This encodes CASSQDLRRGTSGGTDTQYF.

DNA for the CDR3: TGCGCCAGCAGCCAACACCTTGGGCGTAGCTCCTACGAGCAGTACTTC. Its translation is CASSQHLGRSSYEQYF. The chain links TRBV4-1 to TRBJ2-7; D call uncertain. V gave up 2 bases and J gave up 0 bases, with 14 bases separating them. The germline V gene encodes CDR1 MGHRA and CDR2 YSYEKL. The CDR3 loop spans 16 amino acids.

The V gene is TRBV7-9, the J gene TRBJ2-1; D uncertain. V lost 5 bases to trimming and J lost 9 bases, with 14 bases between them. CDR1 and CDR2 (germline): SEHNR, FQNEAQ (reference sequence). The CDR3 length is 13 residues. CDR3 bases: TGTGCCAGCAGCGCCCCTAGGCCTAGTGAGCAGTTCTTC. It is translated as CASSAPRPSEQFF. The full variable domain, its missing parts supplied by reference TRBV7-9 and TRBJ2-1, is DTGVSQNPRHKITKRGQNVTFRCDPISEHNRLYWYRQTLGQGPEFLTYFQNEAQLEKSRLLSDRFSAERPKGSFSTLEIQRTEQGDSAMYLCASSAPRPSEQFFGPGTRLTVL.

CDR3 coding DNA: TGTGCCAGCAGCGAGAGGTGGGACAGGGCTAACTATGGCTACACCTTC. Translation gives CASSERWDRANYGYTF. The rearrangement joins TRBV9 to TRBJ1-2, with 9 bases lining up with TRBD1. From germline, CDR1 is SGDLS and CDR2 YYNGEE. The CDR3 sequence is 16 residues long. J was trimmed by 0 bases and V by 3 bases; bases with no gene match: 6.

V usage is TRBV27 and J usage is TRBJ2-3; 10 bases are shared with TRBD1. CDR1 is MNHEY and CDR2 is SMNVEV in the germline V gene (reference sequence). V lost 2 bases to trimming and J lost 3 bases; unmatched junction nucleotides: 2. The length of the CDR3 is 15 residues. The CDR3 loop is CASSLQGQGTDTQYF. CDR3 in DNA: TGTGCCAGCAGTTTACAGGGACAGGGGACAGATACGCAGTATTTT.

This chain joins TRBV2 and TRBJ1-1; TRBD1 matches at 10 bases. V dropped 3 bases and J dropped 5; count of bases not matched to a gene: 9. The germline gives CDR1 SNHLY, CDR2 FYNNEI. This CDR3 comprises 16 residues. The CDR3: CASSDLRTGGRTEAFF. Here the CDR3 DNA reads TGTGCCAGCAGTGATCTGCGGACAGGGGGGAGGACTGAAGCTTTCTTT. Looking up the rest from reference TRBV2 and TRBJ1-1 gives the full variable domain: EPEVTQTPSHQVTQMGQEVILRCVPISNHLYFYWYRQILGQKVEFLVSFYNNEISEKSEIFDDQFSVERPDGSNFTLKIRSTKLEDSAMYFCASSDLRTGGRTEAFFGQGTRLTVV.

The V gene is TRBV5-1, the J gene TRBJ2-5; maybe TRBD1 (5 bases). The CDR3 has 15 amino acids. Germline V gives CDR1 SGHRS, CDR2 YFSETQ. Trimming stripped 0 bases from V and 0 bases from J, with 9 bases between. CDR3 sequence reads: CASSLAGQNQETQYF. CDR3 coding DNA: TGCGCCAGCAGCTTGGCAGGGCAGAACCAAGAGACCCAGTACTTC.